This entry is about one T cell receptor (beta chain). Its target is not known. Expressed TCRB transcripts were sequenced because the entire RNA isolate underwent reverse transcription. Libraries were prepared by immunoSEQ multiplex PCR; TCRdb keeps only in-frame clonotypes and omits some of them. The table shows fewer than 900,000 clones, with 17% occurring only once. A CD45RO/CCR7/CD25/CD127/CD95/CD27 panel sorted naive, central memory, regulatory and stem cell-like memory CD4+ cells. The record originates from a study of beta chain features in type 1 diabetes. On the study more broadly: The number of sorted cells examined across all samples was under 140,000,000. Findings of the study overall: Individuals with type 1 diabetes displayed fewer insertions and more deletions at VDJ junctions.

The length of the CDR3 is 14 residues. The germline V gene encodes CDR1 SGHTA and CDR2 FQGNSA. Trimming took 5 bases from V and 1 from J, leaving 11 bases between them. The V call is TRBV7-2, the J call TRBJ2-5, with D possibly TRBD1 on 5 matching bases. Sequencing was done on a sample of naive CD4+ T cells from blood. This TCR came from a woman aged 18-29 years in good health. CDR3 nucleotides: TGTGCCAGCAGCCCCAGGGCGCTCCAAGAGACCCAGTACTTC. It specifies CASSPRALQETQYF.